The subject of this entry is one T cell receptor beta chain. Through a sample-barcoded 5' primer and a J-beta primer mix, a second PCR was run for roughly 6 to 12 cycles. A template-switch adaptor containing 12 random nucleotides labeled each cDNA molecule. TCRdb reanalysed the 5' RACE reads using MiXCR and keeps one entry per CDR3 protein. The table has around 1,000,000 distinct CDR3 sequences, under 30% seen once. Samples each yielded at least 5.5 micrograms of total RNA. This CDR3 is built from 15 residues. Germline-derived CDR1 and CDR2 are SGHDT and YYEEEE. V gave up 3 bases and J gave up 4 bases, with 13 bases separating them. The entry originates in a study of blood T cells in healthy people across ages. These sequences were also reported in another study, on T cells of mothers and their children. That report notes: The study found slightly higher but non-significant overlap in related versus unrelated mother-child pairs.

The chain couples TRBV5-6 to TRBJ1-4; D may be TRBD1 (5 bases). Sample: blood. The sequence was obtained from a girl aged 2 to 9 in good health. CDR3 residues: CASSSGTEDNEKLFF. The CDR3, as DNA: TGTGCCAGCAGCTCCGGGACGGAGGATAATGAAAAACTGTTTTTT.